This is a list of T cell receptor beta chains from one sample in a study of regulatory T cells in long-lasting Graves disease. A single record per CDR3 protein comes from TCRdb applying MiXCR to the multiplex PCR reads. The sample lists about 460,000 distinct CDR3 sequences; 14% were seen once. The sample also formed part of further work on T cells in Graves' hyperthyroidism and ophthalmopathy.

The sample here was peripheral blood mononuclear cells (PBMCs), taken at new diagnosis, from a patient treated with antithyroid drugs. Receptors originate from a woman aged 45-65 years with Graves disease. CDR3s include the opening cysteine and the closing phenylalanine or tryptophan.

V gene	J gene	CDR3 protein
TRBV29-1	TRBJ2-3	CSSAGGPDTQYF
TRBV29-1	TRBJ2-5	CSVGGRRETQYF
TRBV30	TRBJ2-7	CAWRLSYEQYF
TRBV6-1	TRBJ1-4	CASGLVATNEKLFF
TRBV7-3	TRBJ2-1	CASSLGAAGPYNEQFF
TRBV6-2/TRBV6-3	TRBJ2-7	CASRTGPYDLGEQYF
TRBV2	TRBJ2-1	CASPKREGRRWGLVDEQFF
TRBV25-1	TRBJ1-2	CASSLPGGPFYGYTF
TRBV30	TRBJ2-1	CAWSRGAPTEQFF
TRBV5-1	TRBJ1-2	CASSLGAANYGYTF
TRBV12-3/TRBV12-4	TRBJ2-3	CASTIGTSGGTDTQYF